Listed here is a single T cell receptor beta chain. The target antigen is unknown. The data were taken from a study of T-cell reconstitution after alpha-beta-depleted transplantation in children. Regarding the study as a whole: Newly generated T cells supplied most T-cell counts and diversity one year post-transplant. Elevated TCRbeta diversity at day 60 was traced, in some patients, to surviving recipient T cells and thymic progenitors.

CDR1 DFQATT and CDR2 SNEGSKA come from the germline V gene (reference sequence). This CDR3 region has 12 residues. V was cut by 8 bases and J by 2 bases, with 13 bases left in between. A library of TCRbeta sequences, prepared with unique molecular identifiers, was generated. One entry per CDR3 protein, called by TCRdb with MiXCR from the PCR reads. The profile shows about 980,000 distinct CDR3 sequences, roughly 29% of them singletons. The chain links TRBV20-1 to TRBJ2-7, with D hard to call. The origin of this receptor is a boy younger than two who had a stem cell transplant for SCID, so the T cells may come from the graft donor. Sequenced here: PBMCs, mostly from graft donor cells, sampled 360 days after TCRalphabeta/CD19-depleted stem cell transplant. The DNA of the CDR3 is TGCAGTCCATACGGTCCTACCTACGAGCAGTACTTC. Translation gives CSPYGPTYEQYF.